This TCR beta chain was identified in a study of blood T cell repertoires in COVID-19. On the study more broadly: Acute-phase and convalescent COVID-19 samples originated in the United States, Italy and Spain.

After removal of 6 bases from V and 5 bases from J, the junction contained 13 bases not matched to a gene. Germline CDR1 reads SEHNR; CDR2 reads FQNEAQ (reference sequence). This CDR3 comprises 16 residues. The repertoire was sequenced with immunoSEQ multiplex PCR; TCRdb's copy has only in-frame clones and lacks some. The repertoire holds approximately 300,000 clones, with 85% as singletons. This chain links TRBV7-9 with TRBJ2-5, with 9 bases that match TRBD2. Sequencing input: peripheral blood. The receptor was isolated from a woman in her 50s with active or convalescent COVID-19. Written as DNA, the CDR3 is TGTGCCAGCAGTATAGGACTAGCGTCAGGGTCTGAGACCCAGTACTTC. Its translation: CASSIGLASGSETQYF.